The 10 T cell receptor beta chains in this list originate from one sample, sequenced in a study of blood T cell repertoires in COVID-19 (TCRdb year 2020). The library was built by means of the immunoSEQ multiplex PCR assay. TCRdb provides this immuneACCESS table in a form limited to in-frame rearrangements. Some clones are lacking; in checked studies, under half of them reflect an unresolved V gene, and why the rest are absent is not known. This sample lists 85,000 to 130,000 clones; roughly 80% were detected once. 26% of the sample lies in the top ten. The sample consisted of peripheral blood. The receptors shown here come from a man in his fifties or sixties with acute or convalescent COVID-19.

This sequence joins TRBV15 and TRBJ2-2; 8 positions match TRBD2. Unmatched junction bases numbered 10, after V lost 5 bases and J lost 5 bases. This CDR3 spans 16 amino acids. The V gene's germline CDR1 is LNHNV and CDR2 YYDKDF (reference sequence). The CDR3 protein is CATSRSGTPLTGELFF. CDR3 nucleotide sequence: TGTGCCACCAGCCGTAGCGGGACCCCGCTGACCGGGGAGCTGTTTTTT.

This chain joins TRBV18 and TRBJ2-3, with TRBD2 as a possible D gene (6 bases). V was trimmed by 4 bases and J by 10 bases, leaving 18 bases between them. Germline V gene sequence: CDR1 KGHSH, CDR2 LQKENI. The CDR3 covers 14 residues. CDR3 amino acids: CASSLPKGGEAQYF. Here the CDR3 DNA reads TGTGCCAGCTCACTCCCTAAGGGAGGAGAGGCGCAGTATTTT.

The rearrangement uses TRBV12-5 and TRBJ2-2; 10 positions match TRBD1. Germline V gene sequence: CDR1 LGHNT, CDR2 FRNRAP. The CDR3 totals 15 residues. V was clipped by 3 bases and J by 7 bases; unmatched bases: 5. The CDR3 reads CASGFRQGAFGELFF. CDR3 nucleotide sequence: TGTGCTAGTGGTTTTCGACAGGGGGCGTTCGGGGAGCTGTTTTTT.

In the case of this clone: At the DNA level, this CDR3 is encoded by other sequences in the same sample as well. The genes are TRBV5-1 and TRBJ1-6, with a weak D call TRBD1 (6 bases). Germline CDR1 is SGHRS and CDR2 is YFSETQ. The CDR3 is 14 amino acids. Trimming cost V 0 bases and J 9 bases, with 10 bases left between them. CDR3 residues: CASSLEGVGSPLHF. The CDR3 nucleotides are TGCGCCAGCAGCTTGGAGGGGGTCGGTTCACCCCTCCACTTT. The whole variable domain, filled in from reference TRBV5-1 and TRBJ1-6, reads KAGVTQTPRYLIKTRGQQVTLSCSPISGHRSVSWYQQTPGQGLQFLFEYFSETQRNKGNFPGRFSGRQFSNSRSEMNVSTLELGDSALYLCASSLEGVGSPLHFGNGTRLTVT.

This chain's CDR3 is CASSQAGAMGANRLLNEKLFF. CDR3 nucleotides: TGCGCCAGCAGCCAAGCCGGGGCAATGGGGGCCAACAGGCTGCTAAATGAAAAACTGTTTTTT. This chain joins TRBV4-1 and TRBJ1-4; weak D call: TRBD1 (6 bases). The CDR3 length is 21 residues. V lost 1 base, J lost 5 bases, and 29 bases lay in between. In germline, CDR1 is MGHRA, CDR2 YSYEKL.

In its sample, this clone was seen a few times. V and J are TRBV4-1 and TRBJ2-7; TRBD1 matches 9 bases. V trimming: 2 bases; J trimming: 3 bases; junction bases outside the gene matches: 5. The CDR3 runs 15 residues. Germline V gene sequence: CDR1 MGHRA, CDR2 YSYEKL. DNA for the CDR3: TGCGCCAGCAGCCAACTCCGGGACAGGGTCTACGAGCAGTACTTC. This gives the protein CASSQLRDRVYEQYF.

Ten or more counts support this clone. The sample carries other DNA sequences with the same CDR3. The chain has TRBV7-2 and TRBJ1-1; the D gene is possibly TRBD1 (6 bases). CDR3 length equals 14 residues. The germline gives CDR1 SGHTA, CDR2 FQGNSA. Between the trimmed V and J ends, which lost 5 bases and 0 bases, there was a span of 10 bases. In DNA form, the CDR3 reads TGTGCCAGCAGCCCCCGACAGGTGAACACTGAAGCTTTCTTT. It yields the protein CASSPRQVNTEAFF.

CDR3 nucleotides: TGTGCCAGCAGTTTCGGGACAAGTGGGGCCAACGTCCTGACTTTC. This gives the protein CASSFGTSGANVLTF. The chain recombines TRBV28 with TRBJ2-6, with D possibly matching TRBD1 (6 bases). Germline V CDR1 and CDR2: MDHEN, SYDVKM. Trimming pared 3 bases from V and 3 bases from J, leaving 9 bases between. The CDR3 extends over 15 amino acids.

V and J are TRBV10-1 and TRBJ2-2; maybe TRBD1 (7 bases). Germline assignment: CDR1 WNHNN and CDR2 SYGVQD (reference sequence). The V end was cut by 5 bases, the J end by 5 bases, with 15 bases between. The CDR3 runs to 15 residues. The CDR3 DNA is TGCGCCAGCAGTCAGCAGGGGGGTCGTACCGGGGAGCTGTTTTTT. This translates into CASSQQGGRTGELFF.

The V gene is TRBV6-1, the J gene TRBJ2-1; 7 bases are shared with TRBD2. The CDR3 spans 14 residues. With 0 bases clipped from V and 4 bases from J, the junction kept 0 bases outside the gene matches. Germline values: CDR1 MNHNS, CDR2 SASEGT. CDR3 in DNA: TGTGCCAGCAGTGAAGCGGGACTATACAATGAGCAGTTCTTC. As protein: CASSEAGLYNEQFF.